A single sample gave rise to the 24 T cell receptor beta chains below, sequenced in a study of response to subunit inactivated influenza vaccine. TCRdb passed the RT-PCR reads through MiXCR, listing each CDR3 protein once. This sample has some 480,000 distinct CDR3 sequences, with over 9.5% found just once. The sequenced sample was PBMCs from blood, obtained about 40 days after vaccination. These receptors all come from a man aged 45-60 years who received an inactivated influenza vaccine.

The rearrangement links TRBV18 to TRBJ2-1; TRBD2 matches at 9 bases. V shed 2 bases and J 6 bases; nucleotides not matched to a gene: 8. Germline-derived CDR1 and CDR2 are KGHSH and LQKENI. There are 16 residues in the CDR3. Here the CDR3 reads CASSPFLLAGTNEQFF. The CDR3 DNA sequence: TGTGCCAGCTCACCATTTTTACTAGCGGGTACCAATGAGCAGTTCTTC.

This chain uses TRBV20-1 with TRBJ2-5, with D uncertain. The CDR3 has 10 residues. The germline gives CDR1 DFQATT, CDR2 SNEGSKA (reference sequence). V shed 5 bases and J shed 5 bases, with 6 bases lying between them. CDR3 nucleotide sequence: TGCAGTGCTTTCGGGGAGACCCAGTACTTC. Its translation: CSAFGETQYF.

CDR3 DNA sequence: TGCGCCAGCAGCCAAGAAAGGGGGGGATCTTACGAGACCCAGTACTTC. Protein: CASSQERGGSYETQYF. The chain recombines TRBV4-1 with TRBJ2-5; TRBD2 might be the D (7 bases). The CDR3 sequence is 16 residues long. Per germline, CDR1 MGHRA and CDR2 YSYEKL. Trimming took off 0 bases at V and 5 bases at J, with 16 bases between the two ends.

Here the CDR3 reads CASSASLRGHEQFF. CDR3 sequence (DNA): TGTGCCAGCAGTGCAAGCCTGAGAGGCCATGAGCAGTTCTTC. The chain couples TRBV6-2 or TRBV6-3 to TRBJ2-1; D is ambiguous. The CDR3 length is 14 residues. In germline, CDR1 is MNHEY, CDR2 SVGEGT. V was clipped by 5 bases and J by 8 bases, with 16 bases between them.

The chain links TRBV28 to TRBJ2-1, with D hard to call. Trimming took 5 bases from V and 10 from J, leaving 15 bases between them. This CDR3 is built from 13 residues. Germline loops: CDR1 MDHEN, CDR2 SYDVKM. The CDR3 nucleotides read TGTGCCAGCAGTACCCCCCCGGTGGGGGAGCAGTTCTTC. It specifies CASSTPPVGEQFF.

The V call is TRBV6-6, the J call TRBJ2-5; D perhaps matches TRBD2 (6 bases). V shed 6 bases and J shed 5 bases, with 13 bases lying between them. This CDR3 has 13 amino acids. Germline V gives CDR1 MNHNY, CDR2 SVGAGI (reference sequence). The chain's CDR3 is CASSPAGYETQYF. The CDR3 bases are TGTGCCAGCAGCCCCGCGGGGTATGAGACCCAGTACTTC.

With respect to this clonotype: Possible read error: a much larger clone is one base away. This chain uses TRBV10-3 with TRBJ1-3; TRBD1 is a possible D gene (6 bases). This CDR3 is 15 amino acids long. Germline V lookup: CDR1 ENHRY, CDR2 SYGVKD. CDR3 amino acids: CAIRTQGSSGNTIFF. DNA of the CDR3: TGTGCCATCAGGACTCAGGGGAGCTCTGGAAACACCATATTTTTT.

This clonotype was observed at least ten times. J is TRBJ2-7 and V is TRBV6-5, with TRBD2 identical over 10 bases. The J segment lost 4 bases and the V segment lost 2 bases, leaving 2 bases of the junction unmatched. The CDR3 extends over 14 amino acids. The germline V gene encodes CDR1 MNHEY and CDR2 SVGAGI. The CDR3 is CASSYLAGEYEQYF. The CDR3 coding sequence is TGTGCCAGCAGTTACCTAGCGGGGGAATACGAGCAGTACTTC.

This clonotype was seen only a few times. V is TRBV9 and J is TRBJ2-1, with 7 bases aligning to TRBD1. Germline V CDR1 and CDR2: SGDLS, YYNGEE. The CDR3 is 15 amino acids. Unmatched junction bases numbered 6, after V lost 0 bases and J lost 6 bases. CDR3 DNA sequence: TGTGCCAGCAGCGTAGCCCGGACAGGCCCCAATGAGCAGTTCTTC. It translates to CASSVARTGPNEQFF.

This chain joins TRBV12-3 or TRBV12-4 and TRBJ1-3; maybe TRBD1 (5 bases). V lost 2 bases, J lost 0 bases, and 11 bases lay in between. The CDR3 covers 16 residues. CDR3 DNA: TGTGCCAGCAGTTTAATGGGACCCAGCTCTGGAAACACCATATATTTT. Its protein product is CASSLMGPSSGNTIYF.

A few counts support this clonotype. The V and J genes are TRBV6-6 and TRBJ1-1; possible D gene TRBD1, 5 bases. The CDR3 sequence is 13 residues long. CDR1 and CDR2 from the germline V gene are MNHNY and SVGAGI (reference sequence). Trimming pared 0 bases from V and 5 bases from J, leaving 7 bases between. CDR3 amino acids: CASSYSQGTEAFF. In DNA form, the CDR3 reads TGTGCCAGCAGTTACTCTCAGGGTACTGAAGCTTTCTTT.

This clonotype has a count of ten or more. The V and J genes are TRBV7-2 and TRBJ2-4; no firm D call. Germline values: CDR1 SGHTA, CDR2 FQGNSA. Trimming removed 4 bases at V and 2 bases at J, with 3 bases between. This CDR3 comprises 12 residues. CDR3 in amino acids: CASSYPKNIQYF. Written as DNA, the CDR3 is TGTGCCAGCAGCTACCCCAAAAACATTCAGTACTTC.

This clonotype was observed a handful of times. The V call is TRBV11-2, the J call TRBJ2-5, with a possible D match to TRBD2 (6 bases). The CDR3 is made up of 14 amino acids. V lost 5 bases and J lost 4, with 14 bases in between. Per germline, CDR1 SGHAT and CDR2 FQNNGV. CDR3 sequence (DNA): TGTGCCAGCAGCCGCGGGGTAGTGGGAGAGACCCAGTACTTC. Translation: CASSRGVVGETQYF. Based on the CDR3 plus reference TRBV11-2 and TRBJ2-5, the full variable domain is EAGVAQSPRYKIIEKRQSVAFWCNPISGHATLYWYQQILGQGPKLLIQFQNNGVVDDSQLPKDRFSAERLKGVDSTLKIQPAKLEDSAVYLCASSRGVVGETQYFGPGTRLLVL.

This clonotype was seen a handful of times. The chain recombines TRBV7-2 with TRBJ2-7; D possibly corresponds to TRBD1 (5 bases). The germline V gene has CDR1 SGHTA and CDR2 FQGNSA. V was trimmed by 3 bases and J by 3 bases, leaving 15 bases between them. The CDR3 loop spans 15 amino acids. The CDR3 DNA sequence: TGTGCCAGCAGCTTTAGGGGTACGTTCGGCTACGAGCAGTACTTC. It yields the protein CASSFRGTFGYEQYF.

The rearrangement joins TRBV6-1 to TRBJ1-5, with 9 bases fitting TRBD1. The V segment lost 5 bases and the J segment 4 bases; nucleotides outside the gene matches: 3. The CDR3 is made up of 14 amino acids. Germline loops: CDR1 MNHNS, CDR2 SASEGT. In DNA form, the CDR3 reads TGTGCCAGCAGTACAGACAGGGGGAATCAGCCCCAGCATTTT. Translation gives CASSTDRGNQPQHF.

The chain combines TRBV4-1 with TRBJ2-6, with 8 positions matching TRBD1. The CDR3 covers 18 residues. The V gene end was trimmed by 4 bases and the J gene end by 2 bases; junction bases not matched to a gene: 10. Germline CDR1 is MGHRA and CDR2 is YSYEKL. The CDR3 spells CASSPQVVGQAGANVLTF. The DNA for the CDR3 is TGCGCCAGCAGCCCCCAAGTTGTGGGACAGGCTGGGGCCAACGTCCTGACTTTC.

V and J are TRBV6-5 and TRBJ1-4; 9 bases line up with TRBD1. Germline CDR1 MNHEY, CDR2 SVGAGI. The CDR3 extends over 14 amino acids. The V segment lost 4 bases and the J segment 8 bases; nucleotides outside the gene matches: 5. Here the CDR3 DNA reads TGTGCCAGCAGTTGGACAGGGGATGGCGAAAAACTGTTTTTT. Protein product: CASSWTGDGEKLFF.

The J gene is TRBJ1-1, the V gene TRBV20-1; the D is unclear. Germline V gives CDR1 DFQATT, CDR2 SNEGSKA (reference sequence). With 2 bases removed from V and 0 bases from J, the gap between germline ends came to 10 bases. The CDR3 is made up of 14 amino acids. DNA of the CDR3: TGCAGTGCTAGATTGGTAGGGATGAACACTGAAGCTTTCTTT. Translating it yields CSARLVGMNTEAFF.

This sequence joins TRBV9 and TRBJ2-2; no firm D call. Germline CDR1 SGDLS, CDR2 YYNGEE. Between the trimmed V and J ends, which lost 1 base and 7 bases, there was a span of 5 bases. The CDR3 is made up of 12 amino acids. DNA for the CDR3: TGTGCCAGCAGCGTATTGGGCGGGGAGCTGTTTTTT. This codes for CASSVLGGELFF.

CDR3 residues: CASSAPGDEQYF. CDR3 sequence (DNA): TGTGCCAGCAGTGCTCCGGGGGACGAGCAGTACTTC. The V and J genes are TRBV12-3 or TRBV12-4 and TRBJ2-7; possible D gene TRBD2, 6 bases. The CDR3 loop spans 12 amino acids. Trimming left V 5 bases short and J 5 bases short, with 10 bases between.

The gene calls are TRBV5-1 and TRBJ2-5; D unclear. Germline V CDR1 and CDR2: SGHRS, YFSETQ. Trimming removed 4 bases from V and 5 bases from J, with 12 bases in between. This CDR3 spans 13 amino acids. The DNA of the CDR3 is TGCGCCAGCAGCCCCCTCGTGGGGGAGACCCAGTACTTC. Encoded protein: CASSPLVGETQYF. The full variable domain, completed using reference TRBV5-1 and TRBJ2-5, is KAGVTQTPRYLIKTRGQQVTLSCSPISGHRSVSWYQQTPGQGLQFLFEYFSETQRNKGNFPGRFSGRQFSNSRSEMNVSTLELGDSALYLCASSPLVGETQYFGPGTRLLVL.

This clonotype appeared many times. The CDR3 nucleotides read TGCGCCAGCAGCCGGGAACCGGGACTAGCCTACAATGAGCAGTTCTTC. It encodes CASSREPGLAYNEQFF. This chain links TRBV4-3 with TRBJ2-1; TRBD2 aligns across 8 bases. Trimming took 4 bases from V and 2 from J; bases not matched to a gene: 7. The CDR3 is 16 amino acids. Germline CDR1 is LGHNA and CDR2 is YSLEER.

This clonotype was counted between two and nine times. The chain uses TRBV12-3 or TRBV12-4 and TRBJ2-2; 7 nucleotides line up with TRBD1. V trimming: 7 bases; J trimming: 8 bases; junction bases outside the gene matches: 4. The CDR3 has 12 amino acids. The CDR3 coding sequence is TGTGCCAGCAACAAGGGGGCGGGGGAGCTGTTTTTT. Protein: CASNKGAGELFF.

V gene TRBV15 combines with J gene TRBJ2-5, with D unclear. The CDR3 totals 14 residues. Looked up from germline, CDR1 is LNHNV and CDR2 is YYDKDF (reference sequence). V was pared by 2 bases and J by 1 base, with 8 bases between. Here the CDR3 reads CATSRFVAQETQYF. DNA of the CDR3: TGTGCCACCAGCAGATTCGTAGCCCAAGAGACCCAGTACTTC.